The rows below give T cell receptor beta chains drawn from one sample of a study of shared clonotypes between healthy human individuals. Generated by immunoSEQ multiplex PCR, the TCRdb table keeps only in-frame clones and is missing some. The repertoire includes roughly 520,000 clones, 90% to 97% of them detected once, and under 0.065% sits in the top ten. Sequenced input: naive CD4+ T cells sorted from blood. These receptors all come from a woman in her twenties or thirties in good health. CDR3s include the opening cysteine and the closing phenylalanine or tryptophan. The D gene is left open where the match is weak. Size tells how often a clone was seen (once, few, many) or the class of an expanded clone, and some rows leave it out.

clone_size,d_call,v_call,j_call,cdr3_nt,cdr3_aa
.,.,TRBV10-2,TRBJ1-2,TGCGCCAGCAGTGAGTCTCGCAGGGGAGGCGATGGCTACACCTTC,CASSESRRGGDGYTF
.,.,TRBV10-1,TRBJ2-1,TGCGCCAGCAGTGTATATGGCAGACGGGGCGAGCAGTTCTTC,CASSVYGRRGEQFF
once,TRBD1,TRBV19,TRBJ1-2,TGTGCCAGTAGTTCCAGACAGGGACTCTATGGCTACACCTTC,CASSSRQGLYGYTF
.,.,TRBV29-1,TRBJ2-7,TGCAGCGCGATGGACCGATACGAGCAGTACTTC,CSAMDRYEQYF
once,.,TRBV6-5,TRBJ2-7,TGTGCCAGCAGTTACTCGAGACAGTCCTACGAGCAGTACTTC,CASSYSRQSYEQYF
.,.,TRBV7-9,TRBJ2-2,TGTGCCAGCAGCTTAGTTCAGGGTACCGGGGAGCTGTTTTTT,CASSLVQGTGELFF
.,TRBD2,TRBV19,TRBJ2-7,TGTGCCAGTAGTACTAGCGGGAGATACGAGCAGTACTTC,CASSTSGRYEQYF
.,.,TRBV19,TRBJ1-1,TGTGCCAGTAGTCTTATCGGATCGGGCACTGAAGCTTTCTTT,CASSLIGSGTEAFF
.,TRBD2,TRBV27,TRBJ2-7,TGTGCCAGCAGTTTTTGGACTAGACCCTACGAGCAGTACTTC,CASSFWTRPYEQYF
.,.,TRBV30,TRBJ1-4,TGTGCCTGGAGAGGGATGGGTGAAAAACTGTTTTTT,CAWRGMGEKLFF
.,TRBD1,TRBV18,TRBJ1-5,TGTGCCAGCTCAGCGGACAGGGTACGTAATCAGCCCCAGCATTTT,CASSADRVRNQPQHF
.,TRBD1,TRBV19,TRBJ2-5,TGTGCCAGTAGTAAAACCGGGACAGGGTTATATAGGACCCAGTACTTC,CASSKTGTGLYRTQYF
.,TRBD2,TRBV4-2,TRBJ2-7,TGTGCCAGCAGCCAAGTTCAGACTAGCGGGAGTTACGAGCAGTACTTC,CASSQVQTSGSYEQYF
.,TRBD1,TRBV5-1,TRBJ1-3,TGCGCCAGCAGCTGGGACAGGGCTCAAGCTGGAAACACCATATATTTT,CASSWDRAQAGNTIYF
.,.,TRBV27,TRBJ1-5,TGTGCCAGCAGTTTGCCCGAGCGCAATCAGCCCCAGCATTTT,CASSLPERNQPQHF
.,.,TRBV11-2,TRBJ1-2,TGTGCCAGCAGCTTAGATATGAGCGATGGCTACACCTTC,CASSLDMSDGYTF
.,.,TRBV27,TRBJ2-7,TGTGCCAGCAGTTTAAGGTCAAATCCTGTCCACGAGCAGTACTTC,CASSLRSNPVHEQYF
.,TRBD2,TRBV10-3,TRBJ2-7,TGTGCCATCAGTGAAGGACTAGCGGGGGGCTCCTACGAGCAGTACTTC,CAISEGLAGGSYEQYF
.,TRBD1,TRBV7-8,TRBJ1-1,TGTGCCAGCAGCTCTCTGGACAGGGCTGAAGCTTTCTTT,CASSSLDRAEAFF
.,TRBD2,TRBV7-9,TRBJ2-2,TGTGCCAGCAGCCCGCGACTAGCGGGAGGGGGCACCGGGGAGCTGTTTTTT,CASSPRLAGGGTGELFF
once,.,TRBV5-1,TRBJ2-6,TGCGCCAGCAGCTTGATGGTGACTGGGGCCAACGTCCTGACTTTC,CASSLMVTGANVLTF
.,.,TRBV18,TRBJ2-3,TGTGCCAGCTCCCAAAGTCGAGATACGCAGTATTTT,CASSQSRDTQYF
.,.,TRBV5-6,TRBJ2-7,TGTGCCAGCAGCTCATTTCCGGGGCCGATTACCGAGCAGTACTTC,CASSSFPGPITEQYF
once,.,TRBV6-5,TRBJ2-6,TGTGCCAGCAGCCAAAACTCTGGGGCCAACGTCCTGACTTTC,CASSQNSGANVLTF
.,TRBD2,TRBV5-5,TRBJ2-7,TGTGCCAGCAGTGGGACAGCGGGACTAGCGGGAGGCGAGCAGTACTTC,CASSGTAGLAGGEQYF
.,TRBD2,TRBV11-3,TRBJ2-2,TGTGCCAGCGGACGAGCGGGAGCTACCGGGGAGCTGTTTTTT,CASGRAGATGELFF
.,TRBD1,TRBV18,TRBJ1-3,TGTGCCAGCTCACCCGGGACAGGGATTGGAAACACCATATATTTT,CASSPGTGIGNTIYF
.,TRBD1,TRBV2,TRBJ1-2,TGTGCCAGCTTACCGGGACAGGGGTTCTATGGCTACACCTTC,CASLPGQGFYGYTF
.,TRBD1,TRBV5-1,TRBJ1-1,TGCGCCAGCAGCTTAGTCCCGGGACAGACGGAAGCTTTCTTT,CASSLVPGQTEAFF
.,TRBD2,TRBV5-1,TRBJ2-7,TGCGCCAGCAGCCTGGCGGGGGGACACTCCTACGAGCAGTACTTC,CASSLAGGHSYEQYF
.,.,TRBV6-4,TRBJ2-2,TGTGCCAGCAGCAGGTCCTCCGGGGAGCTGTTTTTT,CASSRSSGELFF
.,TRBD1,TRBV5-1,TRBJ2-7,TGCGCCAGCAGCGACGGGACAGCAGTCTCCTACGAGCAGTACTTC,CASSDGTAVSYEQYF
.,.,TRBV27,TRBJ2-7,TGTGCCAGCAGCCCCTTGTACTCCTACGAGCAGTACTTC,CASSPLYSYEQYF
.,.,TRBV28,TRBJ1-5,TGTGCCAGCAGCAAACTAGCCCCCCGGGACGGTGGGATCCGGCAGCCCCAGCATTTT,CASSKLAPRDGGIRQPQHF
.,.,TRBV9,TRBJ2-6,TGTGCCAGCAGCGTAGGGGGTGGGGCCAACGTCCTGACTTTC,CASSVGGGANVLTF
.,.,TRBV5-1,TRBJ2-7,TGCGCCAGCAGCCCGGACTCCTCCTACGAGCAGTACTTC,CASSPDSSYEQYF
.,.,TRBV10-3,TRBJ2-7,TGTGCCATCAGTGACGAATCGACAGGCCTGTCCTACGAGCAGTACTTC,CAISDESTGLSYEQYF
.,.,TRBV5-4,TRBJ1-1,TGTGCCAGCAGCTTTGGCTTCGCGGGGGGCAGGACTGAAGCTTTCTTT,CASSFGFAGGRTEAFF
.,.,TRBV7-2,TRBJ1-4,TGTGCCAGCAGCTCCGACGACCTTGAAAAACTGTTTTTT,CASSSDDLEKLFF
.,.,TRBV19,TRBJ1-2,TGTGCCAGTGGGGAAGGCCATGGTTTTTATGGCTACACCTTC,CASGEGHGFYGYTF
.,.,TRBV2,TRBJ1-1,TGTGCCAGCAGTGAGAGCCAATCTGAAGCTTTCTTT,CASSESQSEAFF
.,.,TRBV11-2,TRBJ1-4,TGTGCCAGCAGCTTAGGAGGGGCAACTAATGAAAAACTGTTTTTT,CASSLGGATNEKLFF
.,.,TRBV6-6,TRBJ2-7,TGTGCCAGCAGTATAGCGGCCTACGAGCAGTACTTC,CASSIAAYEQYF
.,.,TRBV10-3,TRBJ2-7,TGTGCCATCAGCACCGACGGGCTCTACGAGCAGTACTTC,CAISTDGLYEQYF
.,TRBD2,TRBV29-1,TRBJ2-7,TGCAGCGTTGAAGACCGGACTAGCAGAATCTACGAGCAGTACTTC,CSVEDRTSRIYEQYF
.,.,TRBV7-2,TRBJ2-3,TGTGCCAGCAGCACGTTTGCGGTCCAAGTGGCAGATACGCAGTATTTT,CASSTFAVQVADTQYF
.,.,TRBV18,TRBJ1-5,TGTGCCAGCTCGCCCGAGGGAGGAAATCAGCCCCAGCATTTT,CASSPEGGNQPQHF
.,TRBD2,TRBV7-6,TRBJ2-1,TGTGCCAGCAGCTTAGTGGGGACTAGCGGGAGTGATGAGCAGTTCTTC,CASSLVGTSGSDEQFF
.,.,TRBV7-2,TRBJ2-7,TGTGCCAGCAGCCTCAGGGGTAAAGGGTACGAGCAGTACTTC,CASSLRGKGYEQYF
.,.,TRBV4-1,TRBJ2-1,TGCGCCAGCACCCGCTCGGTCACAGGGAGGGGCGGCAATGAGCAGTTCTTC,CASTRSVTGRGGNEQFF
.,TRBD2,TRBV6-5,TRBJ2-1,TGTGCCAGCAGTTACGAGCGGGAATACAATGAGCAGTTCTTC,CASSYEREYNEQFF
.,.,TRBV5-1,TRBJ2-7,TGCGCCAGCAGCTTGCCTAGCAGCTCCTACGAGCAGTACTTC,CASSLPSSSYEQYF
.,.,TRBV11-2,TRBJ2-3,TGTGCCAGCAGCTTAGGGATCACAGATACGCAGTATTTT,CASSLGITDTQYF